The sample holds a few counts of the clone carrying this T cell receptor (beta chain). Its specificity is not known. This sample stems from a study of blood T cells in healthy people across ages. Study results and caveats: Roughly linear declines in TCR beta diversity per million T cells occurred with age.

No fewer than 6 million PBMCs went into each sample. Trimming pared 1 base from V and 5 bases from J, leaving 9 bases between. Germline lookup yields CDR1 GTSNPN and CDR2 SVGIG (reference sequence). The CDR3 runs to 13 residues. A second PCR of about 6 to 12 cycles used a sample-barcoded 5' primer and a J-beta primer mix. TCRdb re-called the 5' RACE reads with MiXCR, one entry per CDR3 protein. The repertoire holds more than 1.4 million distinct CDR3 sequences, with roughly 40% as singletons. The gene calls are TRBV30 and TRBJ2-1; TRBD2 is a possible D gene (6 bases). This TCR was recovered from a woman aged 18-35 years in good health. The sample comprised blood. Here the CDR3 DNA reads TGTGCCTGGAGTGGACTAGTCGACAATGAGCAGTTCTTC. As protein: CAWSGLVDNEQFF.